This T cell receptor (beta chain) was found in a study of blood T cell repertoires in COVID-19 (dated by TCRdb to the early 2020s). With regard to the full study: Collaborator samples came from the United States, Italy and Spain and covered acute and convalescent phases of COVID-19. A de-identified subject ID, COVID-19 status, age in years and sex were almost always included in the sample metadata. The dataset comprised deeply sampled blood TCRbeta repertoires from subjects exposed to, actively infected with, or recovered from COVID-19. Samples came from the ongoing ImmuneRACE study (first 160 participants) plus 1,254 subjects from 6 global collaborators. The repertoires were released in a freely available public database meant as a resource for research on the immune response to SARS-CoV-2. Where available, HLA class I and class II types were taken from metadata supplied by the sample provider and were not determined by assay-based typing. The material from the prospective study consisted of cDNA or gDNA derived from T cells, B-cell-depleted T cells, or PBMCs. Results and caveats for the whole study, not just this receptor: The quantity of clinical and demographic metadata differed by source and by participant and was supplied without curation.

This clone was counted at least ten times. Its antigen remains unidentified. Per-nucleotide qualities are absent, and no much larger clonotype sits a single base away. TCRbeta CDR3 regions were amplified from genomic DNA using the immunoSEQ Assay, a bias-controlled multiplex PCR. The original pipeline was this. The number of nucleated cells in each sample was estimated from the amplification of reference gene primers within the assay. To quantify the absolute abundance of each unique TCRbeta CDR3 rearrangement, sequence reads were collapsed and filtered. For each sample, productive Simpson clonality was calculated by taking the square root of Simpson's diversity index across productive rearrangements. This is the immuneACCESS table as TCRdb keeps it, with only in-frame sequences that have V and J called. A part of the clones is gone; compared with another copy, unresolved V genes explain less than half, and the rest is unexplained. V and J calls plus clone size are reproduced from that table; the DNA served to infer D and trimming. The sample contains approximately 470,000 clones, roughly 85% of them found a single time. The biggest ten clones account for approximately 2.9% of the sample.

The CDR3 measures 14 amino acids from cysteine to phenylalanine. The CDR3 DNA has 42 bases and is translated from base 1. The germline ends are 21 bases apart after V is trimmed by 10 bases and J by 6 bases. Sequences LNHDA (CDR1) and SQIVND (CDR2) are obtained from the germline V gene (reference sequence). Whole blood was collected in K2EDTA tubes by collaborating institutions according to the institutions' own protocols. For TCRbeta analysis, collaborators shipped samples as frozen whole blood, isolated PBMCs, or DNA extracted from either of those sample types. The chain was built from TRBV19 and TRBJ1-1, with no confident D gene call. Sequencing used peripheral blood. The sequence was collected from a human donor in a cohort sampled during active COVID-19. For the CDR3, the sequence is CATNQESGHPEAFF. The DNA reads as follows: TGTGCCACCAACCAGGAGAGCGGCCATCCTGAAGCTTTCTTT.